The next 16 T cell receptor beta chains were all read from a single sample in a study of blood T cells in healthy people across ages. PCR was performed a second time for about 7 to 12 cycles using a sample-barcoded 5' primer and a J-beta primer mix. One entry per CDR3 protein results from TCRdb running MiXCR on the 5' RACE reads. The table includes hundreds of thousands of distinct CDR3 sequences, about 28% detected once. Sequenced input: blood. The receptor set was obtained from a woman of 80 years or more in good health.

The chain recombines TRBV28 with TRBJ1-2; 10 bases agree with TRBD1. The CDR3 has 16 residues. The J segment lost 2 bases and the V segment lost 5 bases, leaving 8 bases of the junction unmatched. The germline V gene has CDR1 MDHEN and CDR2 SYDVKM. The CDR3 DNA reads as TGTGCCAGCAGTCCTTCGGGACAGGGGAAAAACTATGGCTACACCTTC. It encodes CASSPSGQGKNYGYTF.

This clonotype was detected many times. V gene TRBV30 combines with J gene TRBJ1-6, with 8 nucleotides matching TRBD1. CDR3 size: 17 residues. The junction had 13 bases not matched to a gene; V was cut back by 3 bases and J by 6 bases. The germline V gene encodes CDR1 GTSNPN and CDR2 SVGIG (reference sequence). CDR3 DNA: TGTGCCTGGAGCGCCGGGACAGGAGGATCCGCTAATTCACCCCTCCACTTT. The encoded protein is CAWSAGTGGSANSPLHF.

This sequence joins TRBV18 and TRBJ1-1, with D unresolved. Trimming shortened V by 2 bases and J by 1 base, and 5 bases separated the two germline ends. Germline V gene lookup returns CDR1 KGHSH and CDR2 LQKENI. The CDR3 is made up of 13 amino acids. CDR3 sequence (DNA): TGTGCCAGCTCACCAGAGGGGAACACTGAAGCTTTCTTT. Protein: CASSPEGNTEAFF.

The chain links TRBV29-1 to TRBJ2-3; TRBD2 matches 11 bases. The CDR3 is made up of 14 amino acids. J was trimmed by 4 bases and V by 4 bases; bases with no gene match: 4. Germline V gene lookup returns CDR1 SQVTM and CDR2 ANQGSEA. In DNA, the CDR3 is TGCAGCGTTGTTCTAGCGGGAGGATCAGATACGCAGTATTTT. This translates into CSVVLAGGSDTQYF.

The sample holds a few counts of this clonotype. The V call is TRBV28, the J call TRBJ1-5; D uncertain. Between the trimmed V and J ends, which lost 7 bases and 0 bases, there was a span of 10 bases. Per the germline V gene, CDR1 is MDHEN and CDR2 is SYDVKM. This CDR3 comprises 14 residues. The CDR3 region has the DNA TGTGCCAGCAAGGAGGGCAGTAGCAATCAGCCCCAGCATTTT. This sequence encodes CASKEGSSNQPQHF.

This chain uses TRBV20-1 with TRBJ1-6; TRBD1 is a possible D gene (5 bases). Germline V gene sequence: CDR1 DFQATT, CDR2 SNEGSKA (reference sequence). This CDR3 spans 13 amino acids. The germline V and J ends were trimmed by 5 bases and 5 bases, with 10 bases remaining between them. This CDR3 is CSARGSNNSPLHF. CDR3 sequence (DNA): TGCAGTGCTCGGGGGTCAAATAATTCACCCCTCCACTTT.

The V gene is TRBV24-1, the J gene TRBJ2-7; possible D gene TRBD2, 5 bases. The CDR3 runs to 13 residues. V lost 3 bases, J lost 10 bases, and 15 bases lay in between. Germline V CDR1 and CDR2: KGHDR, SFDVKD. The CDR3 nucleotides are TGTGCCACCAGTGATCCCGCTCCCGGGATTCAGTACTTC. Its protein is CATSDPAPGIQYF.

The chain uses TRBV30 and TRBJ1-5; TRBD1 aligns across 9 bases. The CDR3 has 13 amino acids. The junction had 4 bases not matched to a gene; V was cut back by 6 bases and J by 4 bases. Germline V lookup: CDR1 GTSNPN, CDR2 SVGIG (reference sequence). The CDR3 DNA reads TGTGCCTGCCGGGGGACAGGGAATCAGCCCCAGCATTTT. It yields the protein CACRGTGNQPQHF.

Regarding this clonotype: This may arise from a read error, as a much more abundant clone is one base away. This chain connects TRBV15 to TRBJ2-1; 8 bases are shared with TRBD2. This CDR3 region has 15 residues. CDR1 LNHNV and CDR2 YYDKDF come from the germline V gene (reference sequence). The CDR3 sequence: CATSRDGGGYSEQFF. CDR3 sequence (DNA): TGTGCCACCAGCAGAGACGGGGGGGGATACAGTGAGCAGTTCTTC.

To note about this clonotype: A read error is possible here, since a much larger clone lies one base away. The chain recombines TRBV6-5 with TRBJ2-4, with 10 nucleotides matching TRBD2. CDR1 and CDR2 (germline): MNHEY, SVGAGI. This CDR3 comprises 16 residues. J gave up 13 bases and V 6 bases, and 18 bases lay outside the gene matches. Here the CDR3 DNA reads TGTGCCAGCAGAGACGTAGGACTAGCGGAATACAATGAGCAGTACTTC. Protein sequence: CASRDVGLAEYNEQYF.

V usage is TRBV7-9 and J usage is TRBJ2-7, with D uncertain. This CDR3 contains 12 residues. Between the trimmed V and J ends, which lost 5 bases and 3 bases, there was a span of 8 bases. CDR1 SEHNR and CDR2 FQNEAQ come from the germline V gene (reference sequence). CDR3 residues: CASSGRNYEQYF. The CDR3 DNA reads as TGTGCCAGCAGCGGCCGGAACTACGAGCAGTACTTC.

This clonotype appeared a few times. This chain connects TRBV20-1 to TRBJ1-1; D remains ambiguous. The CDR3 length is 13 residues. CDR1 is DFQATT and CDR2 is SNEGSKA in the germline V gene (reference sequence). The CDR3 reads CNSRPGVNTEAFF. Written as DNA, the CDR3 is TGCAACAGCCGCCCGGGTGTGAACACTGAAGCTTTCTTT.

This sequence joins TRBV4-1 and TRBJ1-6, with 7 bases fitting TRBD1. CDR1 is MGHRA, CDR2 YSYEKL, per germline. The CDR3 sequence is 15 residues long. V lost 1 base to trimming and J lost 9 bases; unmatched junction nucleotides: 6. The CDR3 loop is CASSQGQGRGSPLHF. The CDR3 DNA sequence: TGCGCCAGCAGCCAAGGACAGGGACGAGGTTCACCCCTCCACTTT.

Many counts were recorded for this clonotype. This sequence joins TRBV6-6 and TRBJ1-2, with 9 bases matching TRBD1. V shed 6 bases, J shed 6 bases, and the junction held 8 bases outside the gene matches. CDR1 MNHNY and CDR2 SVGAGI come from the germline V gene (reference sequence). This CDR3 is built from 14 residues. The CDR3, as DNA: TGTGCCAGCAGCAAACGACAGGGGGAAGATGGCTACACCTTC. This gives the protein CASSKRQGEDGYTF.

On this clonotype: A read error may explain this, as a much larger clone is one base away. The J gene is TRBJ2-7, the V gene TRBV6-5; TRBD2 might be the D (6 bases). The CDR3 totals 15 residues. CDR1 is MNHEY and CDR2 is SVGAGI in the germline V gene. The CDR3, as DNA: TGTGCCAACAGTGAACTTGGAGGGTCATCCTACGAGCAGTACTTC. Protein sequence: CANSELGGSSYEQYF.

This rearrangement joins TRBV29-1 to TRBJ1-1; tentatively, D is TRBD1 (5 bases). Germline CDR1 and CDR2: SQVTM and ANQGSEA. The CDR3 sequence is 14 residues long. Trimming cost V 4 bases and J 3 bases, with 15 bases left between them. The CDR3 DNA reads as TGCAGCGTTGTATCGAAGGGGATCTACACTGAAGCTTTCTTT. This codes for CSVVSKGIYTEAFF.